The clone carrying this TCR beta chain occurred once. This entry belongs to a study of shared clonotypes between healthy human individuals. For the study at large: Per-donor plates numbered three CD4 naive, three CD4 memory, two CD8 naive and one CD8 memory.

Trimming cost V 2 bases and J 3 bases, with 17 bases left between them. This CDR3 has 16 amino acids. The germline CDR1 and CDR2 sequences are MNHEY and SVGAGI. Running of the assay took place at deep level. Data came from immunoSEQ multiplex PCR; TCRdb stores just in-frame clones and leaves some out. The sample has 780,000 or so clones; over 55% are singletons. Sequencing was done on a sample of memory CD4+ T cells sorted from blood. Subset described: CD45RA-negative fraction. This receptor was taken from a woman aged 30 to 39 in good health. The chain couples TRBV6-5 to TRBJ2-7; either TRBD1 or TRBD2 may supply D (6 bases each). The CDR3 loop is CASSYGFAGHNYEQYF. In DNA, the CDR3 is TGTGCCAGCAGTTACGGCTTTGCGGGACACAACTACGAGCAGTACTTC.